This T cell receptor beta chain was obtained from a study of blood T cell repertoires in COVID-19. Overall study context: Samples representing acute and convalescent COVID-19 were sourced from the United States, Italy and Spain.

This clone has a handful of counts. Sequencing was performed with immunoSEQ multiplex PCR; in TCRdb, only in-frame clones are kept and a portion is missing. The sample contains 250,000 to 350,000 clones, roughly 86% of which appear only once. Donors were grouped by their self-reported clinical history. Donors in Cohort 3 who had recovered were those with two negative PCRs, healthcare professional clearance, or resolution of their symptoms. The CDR3 covers 14 residues. With V trimmed by 3 bases and J by 6 bases, 7 bases remained unmatched. Germline CDR1 reads LNHDA; CDR2 reads SQIVND (reference sequence).

V gene TRBV19 combines with J gene TRBJ2-7; 8 bases align to TRBD2. Sequencing was performed on PBMCs or T cells enriched from blood (not recorded which). The receptor was isolated from a woman aged 25 to 39 who had recovered from COVID-19. CDR3 protein: CASSMGLVRSEQYF. The DNA for the CDR3 is TGTGCCAGTAGTATGGGACTAGTTCGGTCCGAGCAGTACTTC.